This T cell receptor (beta chain) was sequenced for a study of blood T cell repertoires in COVID-19. Study overall: The United States, Italy and Spain were the sources of the acute and convalescent COVID-19 samples. T cells, B-cell-depleted T cells, or PBMCs provided the cDNA or gDNA that served as material.

The protocol was immunoSEQ multiplex PCR, while the TCRdb copy is restricted to in-frame clones and leaves out a portion. The table lists approximately 200,000 clones, about 87% of them singletons. The CDR3 has 13 residues. CDR1 is SGHTA, CDR2 FQGNSA, per germline. V was clipped by 2 bases and J by 7 bases, with 9 bases between them. Patients in Seattle were enrolled during active infection, then followed longitudinally. This TCR was recovered from a man aged 25 to 40 with COVID-19, enrolled during active disease. The chain uses TRBV7-2 and TRBJ1-5, with TRBD1 as a possible D gene (5 bases). Sequencing was performed on peripheral blood. CDR3 sequence (DNA): TGTGCCAGCAGCTTACAGGGAGGACAGCCCCAGCATTTT. It codes for CASSLQGGQPQHF.